A selection of T cell receptor beta chains follows, all from one sample in a study of T cells in Graves' hyperthyroidism and ophthalmopathy. Using its own MiXCR run on the multiplex PCR reads, TCRdb lists one record per CDR3 protein. The sample consists of 660,000 or so distinct CDR3 sequences, 45% of them appearing once. The material sequenced was peripheral blood or thyroid tissue (not recorded which). The source is an adult man with Graves' disease, either hyperthyroidism or ophthalmopathy (not recorded which). CDR3s include the opening cysteine and the closing phenylalanine or tryptophan. A D gene is named only where the DNA matches it firmly. Part of the rows lack a size; the others show once, few, many or a class for expanded clones.

J gene: TRBJ2-7; V gene: TRBV9; D gene: TRBD1; clone size: NA; CDR3 DNA: TGTGCCAGCAGCGCGGGACAGGGGACCGTCGAGCAGTACTTC; CDR3 protein: CASSAGQGTVEQYF
J gene: TRBJ1-4; V gene: TRBV7-9; D gene: NA; clone size: NA; CDR3 DNA: TGTGCCAGCAGCGGCCCCCCTGGGGCGGATGAAAAACTGTTTTTT; CDR3 protein: CASSGPPGADEKLFF
J gene: TRBJ1-3; V gene: TRBV24-1; D gene: TRBD1; clone size: NA; CDR3 DNA: TGTGCCACCAGCGCATCCGAGACAGGGGGAAACACCATATATTTT; CDR3 protein: CATSASETGGNTIYF
J gene: TRBJ2-5; V gene: TRBV11-1; D gene: NA; clone size: NA; CDR3 DNA: TGTGCCAGCAGCTTAGGGGAGGCTATGTACCAAGAGACCCAGTACTTC; CDR3 protein: CASSLGEAMYQETQYF
J gene: TRBJ1-5; V gene: TRBV20-1; D gene: TRBD1; clone size: few; CDR3 DNA: TGCAGTGCCCTTCTTAGACAGGGCCGCAATCAGCCCCAGCATTTT; CDR3 protein: CSALLRQGRNQPQHF
J gene: TRBJ1-5; V gene: TRBV12-3/TRBV12-4; D gene: NA; clone size: many; CDR3 DNA: TGTGCCAGCAGTTCAATCGGTCAGCCCCAGCATTTT; CDR3 protein: CASSSIGQPQHF
J gene: TRBJ1-2; V gene: TRBV24-1; D gene: NA; clone size: many; CDR3 DNA: TGTGCCACCAGTGATTTGGAGCATAACTATGGCTACACCTTC; CDR3 protein: CATSDLEHNYGYTF
J gene: TRBJ1-1; V gene: TRBV12-3/TRBV12-4; D gene: NA; clone size: NA; CDR3 DNA: TGTGCCATCAGTGAGACTAGCGGGCCGGGGGAAGCTTTCTTT; CDR3 protein: CAISETSGPGEAFF
J gene: TRBJ2-5; V gene: TRBV10-3; D gene: NA; clone size: NA; CDR3 DNA: TGTGCCATCAGCCCTCGTCCAGGCGGGGTGGAGACCCAGTACTTC; CDR3 protein: CAISPRPGGVETQYF
J gene: TRBJ2-7; V gene: TRBV6-5; D gene: NA; clone size: NA; CDR3 DNA: TGTGCCAGCAGTTACTACATCCCGCCTCGCGAGCAGTACTTC; CDR3 protein: CASSYYIPPREQYF
J gene: TRBJ1-2; V gene: TRBV7-2; D gene: NA; clone size: NA; CDR3 DNA: TGTGCCAGCAGCTTAGTACCGAACGGATCGGGCTACACCTTC; CDR3 protein: CASSLVPNGSGYTF
J gene: TRBJ1-1; V gene: TRBV6-1; D gene: NA; clone size: NA; CDR3 DNA: TGTGCCAGCAAAACCCGGGGGTGGAACACTGAAGCTTTCTTT; CDR3 protein: CASKTRGWNTEAFF
J gene: TRBJ2-5; V gene: TRBV7-3; D gene: NA; clone size: few; CDR3 DNA: TGTGCCAGCAGCCAAACGATGGACATCACCTACCAAGAGACCCAGTACTTC; CDR3 protein: CASSQTMDITYQETQYF
J gene: TRBJ2-7; V gene: TRBV10-3; D gene: TRBD2; clone size: few; CDR3 DNA: TGTGCCAGCAGCCCGGGAGGGCCCCCCTACGAGCAGTACTTC; CDR3 protein: CASSPGGPPYEQYF
J gene: TRBJ1-2; V gene: TRBV25-1; D gene: NA; clone size: NA; CDR3 DNA: TGTGCCAGCAGTGCTGGCGGTCCTGGGTATGGCTACACCTTC; CDR3 protein: CASSAGGPGYGYTF
J gene: TRBJ1-3; V gene: TRBV7-2; D gene: NA; clone size: NA; CDR3 DNA: TGTGCCGGACGTGGGAGCTCTGGAAACACCATATATTTT; CDR3 protein: CAGRGSSGNTIYF
J gene: TRBJ2-7; V gene: TRBV15; D gene: NA; clone size: NA; CDR3 DNA: TGTGCCACCAGCGACAGGCGGACACCGGACTACGAGCAGTACTTC; CDR3 protein: CATSDRRTPDYEQYF
J gene: TRBJ2-7; V gene: TRBV7-8; D gene: NA; clone size: many; CDR3 DNA: TGTGCCAGCAGCCGAGTCGACGGTGCCTACGAGCAGTACTTC; CDR3 protein: CASSRVDGAYEQYF
J gene: TRBJ2-7; V gene: TRBV7-9; D gene: TRBD2; clone size: once; CDR3 DNA: TGTGCCAGCAGTTTTGGGGAGGGCGAGCAGTGCTTC; CDR3 protein: CASSFGEGEQCF
J gene: TRBJ1-1; V gene: TRBV9; D gene: TRBD1; clone size: NA; CDR3 DNA: TGTGCCAGCAGAGACCCAGGGGGGGAAGGCGAAGCTTTCTTT; CDR3 protein: CASRDPGGEGEAFF
J gene: TRBJ1-4; V gene: TRBV5-4; D gene: NA; clone size: NA; CDR3 DNA: TGTGCGTTCAACGGGGGGCCAACTAATGAAAAACTGTTTTTT; CDR3 protein: CAFNGGPTNEKLFF
J gene: TRBJ2-5; V gene: TRBV20-1; D gene: NA; clone size: NA; CDR3 DNA: TGCAGTGCTAGGGGTGGGGGAAGGCAAGAGACCCAGTACTTC; CDR3 protein: CSARGGGRQETQYF
J gene: TRBJ1-5; V gene: TRBV24-1; D gene: TRBD1; clone size: many; CDR3 DNA: TGTGCCACCAGTCTCGGACAGGGGGGCAATCAGCCCCAGCATTTT; CDR3 protein: CATSLGQGGNQPQHF
J gene: TRBJ1-6; V gene: TRBV20-1; D gene: TRBD1; clone size: few; CDR3 DNA: TGCAGTGCTAAAACCGGGACAGGTGCTAATTCACCCCTCCACTTT; CDR3 protein: CSAKTGTGANSPLHF
J gene: TRBJ2-7; V gene: TRBV5-1; D gene: NA; clone size: NA; CDR3 DNA: TGCGCCAGCAGCTTTAGTACGGAAGACTCCTACGAGCAGTACTTC; CDR3 protein: CASSFSTEDSYEQYF
J gene: TRBJ1-3; V gene: TRBV7-8; D gene: TRBD1; clone size: many; CDR3 DNA: TGTGCCAGCAGCTTAGCGACAGGGGTGTCTGGAAACACCATATATTTT; CDR3 protein: CASSLATGVSGNTIYF
J gene: TRBJ1-1; V gene: TRBV9; D gene: NA; clone size: many; CDR3 DNA: TGTGCCAGCAGCGAGGGACATTACACTGAAGCTTTCTTT; CDR3 protein: CASSEGHYTEAFF
J gene: TRBJ1-1; V gene: TRBV7-3; D gene: TRBD1; clone size: NA; CDR3 DNA: TGTGCCAGCAGCCCTTTCAGGGACAGGGGGTCGAACACTGAAGCTTTCTTT; CDR3 protein: CASSPFRDRGSNTEAFF
J gene: TRBJ1-5; V gene: TRBV19; D gene: TRBD1; clone size: NA; CDR3 DNA: TGTGCCAGTAGTATTATCCAGGGGGGGGGCAATCAGCCCCAGCATTTT; CDR3 protein: CASSIIQGGGNQPQHF